This T cell receptor (beta chain) is drawn from a study of T cells in Graves' hyperthyroidism and ophthalmopathy. This clonotype was seen only once. Trimming removed 4 bases at V and 13 bases at J, with 19 bases between. Germline loops: CDR1 MGHRA, CDR2 YSYEKL. CDR3 size: 14 residues. TCR beta CDR3 regions were amplified from RNA transcripts. TCR CDR3 underwent first-round RT-PCR with the HTBI primer set. TCRdb reprocessed the multiplex PCR reads with MiXCR, giving one entry per CDR3 protein. This sample has under 250,000 distinct CDR3 sequences, with 15% to 20% found just once. This TCR derives from a man aged 50 or older with Graves' hyperthyroidism. Sequencing was done on a sample of blood. This chain uses TRBV4-1 with TRBJ1-4; a possible D gene is TRBD1 (5 bases). As DNA, the CDR3 is TGCGCCAGCAGCCCCTCTGGGGCGGCCCGTGGACTGTTTTTT. It codes for CASSPSGAARGLFF.